This T cell receptor beta chain was obtained from a study of monozygotic twins with inflammatory bowel disease. Blood was drawn once per donor, and each sample measured approximately 2.5 ml. The CDR3 extends over 14 amino acids. Germline V gene data show CDR1 as MNHEY and CDR2 as SMNVEV (reference sequence). For every sample, eight separate reactions were used to make cDNA. TCRdb reprocessed the 5' RACE reads and reports one entry per CDR3 protein, with no DNA. This sample's clone table lists under 350,000 distinct CDR3 sequences. The chain joins TRBV27 to TRBJ1-2. The TCR was taken from a human donor with ulcerative colitis or Crohn's disease, or a healthy co-twin of an affected twin (not recorded which). Material: blood. The chain's CDR3 is CASARFRFNYGYTF.